The 22 T cell receptor beta chains presented below share a single source sample, sequenced in a study of blood T cell repertoires in COVID-19. Measured with immunoSEQ multiplex PCR; TCRdb has only the in-frame clones, and not every one. The sample comprises under 300,000 clones, 84% of which are singletons, and roughly 4% rests with the top ten. Material: peripheral blood. These receptors came from a man aged 45 to 65 with acute or convalescent COVID-19.

The chain couples TRBV7-9 to TRBJ2-7; 9 bases match TRBD2. V lost 5 bases and J lost 1; bases outside the gene matches: 6. Per the germline V gene, CDR1 is SEHNR and CDR2 is FQNEAQ (reference sequence). The CDR3 sequence is 15 residues long. The CDR3 DNA follows: TGTGCCAGCAGCCTTGGAGCGGGAGGTTCCTACGAGCAGTACTTC. Protein product: CASSLGAGGSYEQYF.

A single count supports this clone. The chain joins TRBV19 to TRBJ2-3; 9 bases are shared with TRBD2. V was pared by 5 bases and J by 0 bases, with 6 bases of the junction left unmatched. The V gene's germline CDR1 is LNHDA and CDR2 SQIVND (reference sequence). This CDR3 spans 16 amino acids. In DNA form, the CDR3 reads TGTGCCAGTAGTTCTCGACTAGCGGCTAGCACAGATACGCAGTATTTT. This sequence encodes CASSSRLAASTDTQYF.

J is TRBJ2-5 and V is TRBV6-5, with 8 bases identical to TRBD1. Losses at the gene ends were 5 bases for V and 4 bases for J; bases not matched to a gene: 6. Germline CDR1 reads MNHEY; CDR2 reads SVGAGI. The CDR3 is 14 amino acids. The CDR3 loop is CASSTVTGGETQYF. CDR3 sequence (DNA): TGTGCCAGCAGTACAGTAACAGGGGGAGAGACCCAGTACTTC.

The rearrangement uses TRBV5-4 and TRBJ2-7; 11 nucleotides agree with TRBD1. Germline CDR1 reads SGHNT; CDR2 reads YYREEE (reference sequence). V lost 0 bases to trimming and J lost 6 bases; unmatched junction nucleotides: 5. This CDR3 comprises 15 residues. The CDR3, as DNA: TGTGCCAGCAGCTTGGGGGGGACAGGGGGAGGCGAGCAGTACTTC. It is translated as CASSLGGTGGGEQYF.

The chain joins TRBV5-1 to TRBJ2-1, with TRBD2 matching 16 bases. CDR3 length: 16 residues. The ends lost 7 bases at V and 8 bases at J; junction bases unmatched: 9. CDR1 SGHRS and CDR2 YFSETQ come from the germline V gene. The CDR3 spells CASGLGTSGGVYEQFF. The DNA for the CDR3 is TGCGCCAGCGGACTCGGGACTAGCGGGGGGGTCTATGAGCAGTTCTTC. Variable domain in full (rest from reference TRBV5-1 and TRBJ2-1): KAGVTQTPRYLIKTRGQQVTLSCSPISGHRSVSWYQQTPGQGLQFLFEYFSETQRNKGNFPGRFSGRQFSNSRSEMNVSTLELGDSALYLCASGLGTSGGVYEQFFGPGTRLTVL.

V gene TRBV5-4 combines with J gene TRBJ2-7, with a tentative D call TRBD1 (6 bases). The length of the CDR3 is 16 residues. Germline CDR1 SGHNT, CDR2 YYREEE (reference sequence). Between the trimmed V and J ends, which lost 4 bases and 1 base, there was a span of 18 bases. Here the CDR3 DNA reads TGTGCCAGCAGCGCTTTACAGGGCGGTGGATCCTACGAGCAGTACTTC. Translating it yields CASSALQGGGSYEQYF.

The chain combines TRBV7-9 with TRBJ2-3; maybe TRBD2 (6 bases). Germline CDR1 is SEHNR and CDR2 is FQNEAQ (reference sequence). The CDR3 covers 17 residues. V lost 4 bases and J 5 bases, leaving 22 bases between the germline ends. CDR3 DNA: TGTGCCAGCAGCTCCCCATGGGGGGAGTGGATAGAAGATACGCAGTATTTT. Amino acid sequence: CASSSPWGEWIEDTQYF.

This clone was observed once. The rearrangement uses TRBV6-6 and TRBJ1-5; 7 nucleotides agree with TRBD1. With 0 bases clipped from V and 4 bases from J, the junction kept 3 bases outside the gene matches. The CDR3 is 15 residues long. Germline CDR1 reads MNHNY; CDR2 reads SVGAGI (reference sequence). CDR3 amino acids: CASSYSRDSNQPQHF. The CDR3 DNA reads as TGTGCCAGCAGTTACTCGCGGGACAGTAATCAGCCCCAGCATTTT.

The chain has TRBV30 and TRBJ2-5; tentatively, D is TRBD1 (6 bases). V was shortened by 1 base and J by 5 bases, with 11 bases between the two germline ends. This CDR3 spans 13 amino acids. Per germline, CDR1 GTSNPN and CDR2 SVGIG (reference sequence). This CDR3 reads CAWSGGPAETQYF. CDR3 coding DNA: TGTGCCTGGAGTGGGGGGCCTGCTGAGACCCAGTACTTC.

The V gene is TRBV4-1, the J gene TRBJ1-5; D perhaps matches TRBD1 (5 bases). The CDR3 has 15 residues. Germline V gene data show CDR1 as MGHRA and CDR2 as YSYEKL. V lost 1 base and J 3 bases, leaving 10 bases between the germline ends. CDR3 protein: CASSQAAGNNQPQHF. CDR3 DNA: TGCGCCAGCAGCCAAGCCGCAGGGAACAATCAGCCCCAGCATTTT.

As to this clone: The junction departs from the called germline gene at one end, perhaps through a read error. The J gene is TRBJ2-7, the V gene TRBV28; D is unresolved. The CDR3 runs 15 residues. The germline V gene has CDR1 MDHEN and CDR2 SYDVKM. CDR3 in DNA: TGTGCCAGCAGTGCTTACCCCCTATCTACCTATGAGCAGTACTTC. Translation: CASSAYPLSTYEQYF.

The CDR3 spells CASRAGYSGANVLTF. CDR3 in DNA: TGTGCCAGCAGAGCGGGGTACTCTGGGGCCAACGTCCTGACTTTC. The V call is TRBV7-2, the J call TRBJ2-6, with 7 bases that match TRBD2. V trimming: 6 bases; J trimming: 0 bases; junction bases outside the gene matches: 2. The CDR3 covers 15 residues. Germline assignment: CDR1 SGHTA and CDR2 FQGNSA.

This chain links TRBV28 with TRBJ1-4, with D uncertain. The germline V and J ends were trimmed by 7 bases and 8 bases, with 20 bases remaining between them. The germline V gene has CDR1 MDHEN and CDR2 SYDVKM. The CDR3 totals 15 residues. Here the CDR3 reads CASITAARLGEKLFF. The CDR3 DNA is TGTGCCAGCATCACAGCAGCCAGGCTTGGCGAAAAACTGTTTTTT.

The rearrangement joins TRBV9 to TRBJ2-7; 7 positions match TRBD1. CDR3 length equals 14 residues. In germline, CDR1 is SGDLS, CDR2 YYNGEE. Germline trimming cut 8 bases from V and 4 bases from J; bases unmatched to any gene: 12. CDR3 sequence (DNA): TGTGCCAGTAGCCGGATGGGGACAGCATACGAGCAGTACTTC. It codes for CASSRMGTAYEQYF.

The rearrangement joins TRBV5-1 to TRBJ2-5; D is unclear. CDR3 length: 15 residues. V lost 0 bases, J lost 2 bases, and 11 bases lay in between. Germline V gene data show CDR1 as SGHRS and CDR2 as YFSETQ. As DNA, the CDR3 is TGCGCCAGCAGCTTGGACCGCGCGACACAAGAGACCCAGTACTTC. Its protein is CASSLDRATQETQYF.

With respect to this clone: Additional DNA sequences in this sample encode the identical CDR3. The chain uses TRBV5-4 and TRBJ1-3, with D hard to call. In germline, CDR1 is SGHNT, CDR2 YYREEE (reference sequence). There are 14 residues in the CDR3. Trimming left V 0 bases short and J 0 bases short, with 4 bases between. CDR3 region: CASSLDTSGNTIYF. The DNA for the CDR3 is TGTGCCAGCAGCTTGGACACCTCTGGAAACACCATATATTTT. Full variable domain (rest looked up from reference TRBV5-4 and TRBJ1-3): ETGVTQSPTHLIKTRGQQVTLRCSSQSGHNTVSWYQQALGQGPQFIFQYYREEENGRGNFPPRFSGLQFPNYSSELNVNALELDDSALYLCASSLDTSGNTIYFGEGSWLTVV.

J is TRBJ1-1 and V is TRBV19; a possible D gene is TRBD1 (6 bases). The germline CDR1 and CDR2 sequences are LNHDA and SQIVND (reference sequence). Trimming left V 6 bases short and J 2 bases short, with 16 bases between. The CDR3 consists of 15 residues. The CDR3 sequence is CASRTTGRVNTEAFF. The CDR3, as DNA: TGTGCCAGTAGGACCACAGGGCGGGTCAACACTGAAGCTTTCTTT.

CDR3 region: CASSTRTVSSYNEQFF. Here the CDR3 DNA reads TGTGCCAGCAGCACCCGGACAGTCTCCAGCTACAATGAGCAGTTCTTC. The genes are TRBV3-1 (or the pseudogene TRBV3-2) and TRBJ2-1; perhaps TRBD1 as D (6 bases). The CDR3 runs to 16 residues. Trimming removed 5 bases at V and 3 bases at J, with 17 bases between. Per the germline V gene, CDR1 is LGHDT and CDR2 is YNNKEL (reference sequence).

V is TRBV6-1 and J is TRBJ2-1; 8 bases fit TRBD1. Germline lookup yields CDR1 MNHNS and CDR2 SASEGT. The V and J ends lost 3 bases and 7 bases, in that order; junction bases with no gene match: 8. The CDR3 is 15 residues long. CDR3 sequence (DNA): TGTGCCAGCAGTGACCCAGGGGGCGCTAGGAATGAGCAGTTCTTC. This codes for CASSDPGGARNEQFF.

The J gene is TRBJ2-5, the V gene TRBV19; possibly TRBD2 for D (5 bases). Between the trimmed V and J ends, which lost 5 bases and 10 bases, there was a span of 20 bases. The CDR3 consists of 14 residues. Per the germline V gene, CDR1 is LNHDA and CDR2 is SQIVND (reference sequence). The chain's CDR3 is CASSLDSPGVGQYF. The CDR3 DNA reads TGTGCCAGTAGTTTGGACTCTCCCGGGGTAGGCCAGTACTTC.

This chain joins TRBV10-3 and TRBJ2-7; D might be TRBD1 (5 bases). The CDR3 has 14 residues. V lost 0 bases to trimming and J lost 3 bases, with 9 bases between them. CDR1 is ENHRY, CDR2 SYGVKD, per germline. The CDR3 DNA reads as TGTGCCATCAGTGAGTCCGACAGCCTCTACGAGCAGTACTTC. Translated: CAISESDSLYEQYF.

The rearrangement uses TRBV6-5 and TRBJ1-2, with D possibly TRBD1 on 5 matching bases. The V end was cut by 10 bases, the J end by 2 bases, with 20 bases between. CDR3 size: 15 residues. From germline, CDR1 is MNHEY and CDR2 SVGAGI. The CDR3 reads CATTRAGGTNYGYTF. In DNA form, the CDR3 reads TGTGCCACCACACGGGCCGGGGGGACCAACTATGGCTACACCTTC.